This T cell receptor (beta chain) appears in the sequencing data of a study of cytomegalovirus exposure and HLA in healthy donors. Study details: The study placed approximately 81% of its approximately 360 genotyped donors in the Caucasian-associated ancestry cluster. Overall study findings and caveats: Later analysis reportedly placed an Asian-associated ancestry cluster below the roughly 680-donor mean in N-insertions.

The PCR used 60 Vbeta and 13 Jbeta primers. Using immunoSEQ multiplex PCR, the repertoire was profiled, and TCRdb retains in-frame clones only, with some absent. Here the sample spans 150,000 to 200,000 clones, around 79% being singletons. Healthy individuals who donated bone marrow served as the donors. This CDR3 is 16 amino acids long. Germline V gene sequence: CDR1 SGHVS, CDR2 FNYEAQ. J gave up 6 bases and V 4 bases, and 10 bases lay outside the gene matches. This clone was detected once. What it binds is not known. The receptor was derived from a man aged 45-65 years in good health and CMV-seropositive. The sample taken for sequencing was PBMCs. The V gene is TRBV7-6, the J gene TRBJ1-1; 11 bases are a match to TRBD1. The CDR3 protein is CASSSRTGGSRAEAFF. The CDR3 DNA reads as TGTGCCAGCAGCTCCCGGACAGGGGGCTCCCGTGCTGAAGCTTTCTTT. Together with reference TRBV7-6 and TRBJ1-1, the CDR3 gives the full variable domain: GAGVSQSPRYKVTKRGQDVALRCDPISGHVSLYWYRQALGQGPEFLTYFNYEAQQDKSGLPNDRFSAERPEGSISTLTIQRTEQRDSAMYRCASSSRTGGSRAEAFFGQGTRLTVV.